The following is a TCR beta chain sequence with its context. These data originate in a study of blood T cell repertoires in COVID-19. The overall study: The United States, Italy and Spain provided the acute and convalescent COVID-19 samples. The cDNA or gDNA used as material had been derived from T cells, B-cell-depleted T cells, or PBMCs.

V gave up 4 bases and J gave up 9 bases; unmatched junction bases: 12. The CDR3 sequence is 16 residues long. Germline V gene sequence: CDR1 MNHEY, CDR2 SVGAGI. Original methodology: Reference gene primer amplification in the assay estimated nucleated cell counts. The assay was immunoSEQ multiplex PCR, and TCRdb's table has in-frame clones only and misses some. That table gives V, J and clone size, and the DNA gave D and trimming. This table holds about 74,000 clones, more than 75% found once. The specimen sequenced was peripheral blood. This chain links TRBV6-5 with TRBJ2-1, with 10 bases aligning to TRBD2. The sequence came from a human donor in a cohort sampled during active COVID-19. CDR3 protein: CASSLVSSGREGEQFF. CDR3 nucleotide sequence: TGTGCCAGCAGTTTAGTATCAAGCGGGAGGGAGGGTGAGCAGTTCTTC.